This is a list of T cell receptor beta chains from one sample in a study of T cell responses to AZD1222 COVID-19 vaccine. TCRdb's table, derived via immunoSEQ multiplex PCR, lists solely in-frame clones and lacks some. The repertoire holds tens of thousands of clones, around 83% seen once, with over 10% in the top ten. The input for sequencing was peripheral blood, taken on day 0 of AZD1222 vaccination. These TCRs come from an adult in good health. CDR3s include the opening cysteine and the closing phenylalanine or tryptophan. D genes are given only for firm matches. Clone size is stated in some rows and not others, as once, few, many or a class when expanded.

TRBJ2-1 | TRBV7-9 | NA | few | TGTGCCAGCAGCCCCAGGGTTGGGGCCTGGGGTGAGCAGTTCTTC | CASSPRVGAWGEQFF
TRBJ2-7 | TRBV4-3 | NA | NA | TGCGCCAGCAGCCTTAATAGGGGTAATTACGAGCAGTACTTC | CASSLNRGNYEQYF
TRBJ2-7 | TRBV10-1 | TRBD1 | once | TGCGCCAGCAGTGATACCGGGACAGGGATTTACGAGCAGTACTTC | CASSDTGTGIYEQYF
TRBJ1-6 | TRBV30 | NA | NA | TGTGCCCGACTCCCCGTCCCGGGGGATAATAATTCACCCCTCCACTTT | CARLPVPGDNNSPLHF
TRBJ2-5 | TRBV4-1 | TRBD1 | NA | TGCGCCAGCAGCCCCGAACACAGGGGCGACGAGACCCAGTACTTC | CASSPEHRGDETQYF
TRBJ2-7 | TRBV4-1 | TRBD2 | NA | TGCGCCAGCAGCCAAGACTGGCGGGGGGCCCCCTACGAGCAGTACTTC | CASSQDWRGAPYEQYF
TRBJ1-6 | TRBV11-1 | NA | NA | TGTGCCAGCAGCGCAGGGGTGAGCTATAATTCACCCCTCCACTTT | CASSAGVSYNSPLHF
TRBJ2-7 | TRBV4-2 | NA | NA | TGTGCCAGCAGCCAAGATATCCCAGGCCCCTACGAGCAGTACTTC | CASSQDIPGPYEQYF
TRBJ1-6 | TRBV14 | NA | NA | TGTGCCAGCAGCCCACGGACGGCCTACTATTCACCCCTCCACTTT | CASSPRTAYYSPLHF
TRBJ1-6 | TRBV4-3 | NA | NA | TGCGCCAGCAGCCAAGACCCGATATCTACATCCTATAATTCACCCCTCCACTTT | CASSQDPISTSYNSPLHF
TRBJ1-3 | TRBV6-2/TRBV6-3 | NA | NA | TGTGCCAGCAGCCGACAGAGAACTGGAAACACCATATATTTT | CASSRQRTGNTIYF
TRBJ2-1 | TRBV10-3 | TRBD2 | once | TGTGCCATCAGAGTCAAAAGAGGGAGCGGGGGGCCGAACCTTTACAATGAGCAGTTCTTC | CAIRVKRGSGGPNLYNEQFF
TRBJ2-1 | TRBV9 | NA | NA | TGTGCCAGCAGCGTAGCGGGAATAACCTACAATGAGCAGTTCTTC | CASSVAGITYNEQFF
TRBJ1-4 | TRBV12-5 | NA | NA | TGTGCTAGTGGTTTGGTACCGTCCCCACGTGCAACTAATGAAAAACTGTTTTTT | CASGLVPSPRATNEKLFF
TRBJ2-1 | TRBV29-1 | NA | NA | TGCAGCGCCGGCTCCGGGGTTAGGAGTGAGCAGTTCTTC | CSAGSGVRSEQFF
TRBJ2-1 | TRBV29-1 | NA | NA | TGCAGCGTTGTTGGAGAAACGAGCTCCTACAATGAGCAGTTCTTC | CSVVGETSSYNEQFF
TRBJ1-2 | TRBV7-9 | NA | NA | TGTGCCAGCAGCCCCTTCTTTACGACAGATAACTATGGCTACACCTTC | CASSPFFTTDNYGYTF
TRBJ1-1 | TRBV7-2 | NA | NA | TGTGCCAGCAGCCTGGGGATGAACACTGAAGCTTTCTTT | CASSLGMNTEAFF
TRBJ2-5 | TRBV6-5 | TRBD1 | NA | TGTGCCACCGACCGGGACAGGGAGGGGGAGACCCAGTACTTC | CATDRDREGETQYF
TRBJ2-2 | TRBV6-5 | TRBD1 | NA | TGTGCCTCACGGACAGGGATAAGCACCGGGGAGCTGTTTTTT | CASRTGISTGELFF
TRBJ2-3 | TRBV27 | TRBD2 | NA | TGTGCCAGCAGTACTCGCGCGACTAGCGGGGGGGATACGCAGTATTTT | CASSTRATSGGDTQYF
TRBJ1-1 | TRBV15 | TRBD1 | NA | TGTGCCACCAGCGACCCAGGGGGAAAGGTGAAAACTGAAGCTTTCTTT | CATSDPGGKVKTEAFF
TRBJ1-5 | TRBV21-1 | NA | NA | TGTGCCAGCAGCAAAGCGCTTTCGGGGGACAATCAGCCCCAGCATTTT | CASSKALSGDNQPQHF
TRBJ1-5 | TRBV7-9 | NA | NA | TGTGCCAGCAGCCACTCGTCTAGGGTTGGCAATCAGCCCCAGCATTTT | CASSHSSRVGNQPQHF
TRBJ2-3 | TRBV2 | NA | NA | TGTGCCAGCAGTGAAGTCATCAGGCGGGGGCCTGCAGATACGCAGTATTTT | CASSEVIRRGPADTQYF
TRBJ1-1 | TRBV19 | NA | NA | TGTGCCAGTAGTATGGCTGGGTACACTGAAGCTTTCTTT | CASSMAGYTEAFF
TRBJ1-1 | TRBV5-4 | NA | once | TGTGCCAGCAGCCGCAGGGACACTGAAGCTTTCTTT | CASSRRDTEAFF
TRBJ2-7 | TRBV28 | TRBD2 | NA | TGTGCCAGCAGTTTAACCGGGACTAAGTCCTACGAGCAGTACTTC | CASSLTGTKSYEQYF
TRBJ1-1 | TRBV5-5 | NA | NA | TGTGCCAGCAGCTTGTCCCTGAACACTGAAGCTTTCTTT | CASSLSLNTEAFF
TRBJ2-7 | TRBV29-1 | TRBD1 | once | TGCAGCGTTGATCGGACACCCCCACAGGGGAATGGGCAGTACTTC | CSVDRTPPQGNGQYF
TRBJ2-2 | TRBV2 | TRBD1 | NA | TGTGCCAGCACCACGGGACAGCACACCGGGGAGCTGTTTTTT | CASTTGQHTGELFF
TRBJ1-1 | TRBV7-3 | NA | NA | TGTGCCAGCAGCTTAGATATCAGGGCAGGAGCTTTCTTT | CASSLDIRAGAFF
TRBJ2-5 | TRBV5-4 | TRBD2 | NA | TGTGCCAGCAGCCCCGGACTAGCGGGGGGCCGTCGGGAGACCCAGTACTTC | CASSPGLAGGRRETQYF
TRBJ2-1 | TRBV7-9 | NA | NA | TGTGCCAGCAGCTCTACTACGAGCTCCTACAATGAGCAGTTCTTC | CASSSTTSSYNEQFF
TRBJ1-1 | TRBV19 | TRBD1 | NA | TGTGCCAGCGGGGGACAGGAGAACACTGAAGCTTTCTTT | CASGGQENTEAFF
TRBJ2-5 | TRBV12-3/TRBV12-4 | NA | NA | TGTGCCAGCAGTTTCGGGGAGGGGGGGACCCAGTACTTC | CASSFGEGGTQYF
TRBJ1-4 | TRBV7-2 | NA | NA | TGTGCCAGCAGCCCAACAGGGTACGATGAAAAACTGTTTTTT | CASSPTGYDEKLFF
TRBJ1-4 | TRBV5-1 | NA | few | TGCGCCAGCAGCTTCACAGGGATTGGAACAACTAATGAAAAACTGTTTTTT | CASSFTGIGTTNEKLFF
TRBJ2-7 | TRBV11-2 | NA | NA | TGTGCCAGCAGCTTAGGGCACATTGACGAGCAGTACTTC | CASSLGHIDEQYF
TRBJ1-2 | TRBV6-4 | TRBD1 | NA | TGTGCCAGCAGTGACCTGGCAGGGGGCGGATTGAATGGCTACACCTTC | CASSDLAGGGLNGYTF
TRBJ2-1 | TRBV5-1 | NA | NA | TGCGCCAGCAGCTTGACGCGGGGCCGGGATGAGCAGTTCTTC | CASSLTRGRDEQFF
TRBJ2-1 | TRBV10-3 | TRBD2 | NA | TGTGCCATCAAAGGGACTAGCGGGGGCGATGAGCAGTTCTTC | CAIKGTSGGDEQFF
TRBJ1-2 | TRBV5-6 | NA | NA | TGTGCCAGCAGCCCTCGGACGGTGTTCTATGGCTACACCTTC | CASSPRTVFYGYTF
TRBJ2-7 | TRBV7-3 | TRBD1 | NA | TGTGCCAGCAGCCTTACACCCACAGGGGCCTACGAGCAGTACTTC | CASSLTPTGAYEQYF
TRBJ1-6 | TRBV9 | NA | once | TGTGCCAGCAGCGACCAGACAGCAAGTAAAAATTCACCCCTCCACTTT | CASSDQTASKNSPLHF
TRBJ2-1 | TRBV28 | NA | NA | TGTGCCAGCAGTCCCTCGGGACGCAGCTCCTACAATGAGCAGTTCTTC | CASSPSGRSSYNEQFF
TRBJ2-2 | TRBV5-4 | TRBD1 | few | TGTGCCAGCAGCTCCGACAGGGCAGGGACCGGGGAGCTGTTTTTT | CASSSDRAGTGELFF
TRBJ1-2 | TRBV5-4 | NA | NA | TGTGCCAGCAGCTTGGCCCCGACAGCCAGCTATGGCTACACCTTC | CASSLAPTASYGYTF
TRBJ2-3 | TRBV2 | NA | NA | TGTGCCAGCAGTGTATTAGATACGCAGTATTTT | CASSVLDTQYF
TRBJ1-4 | TRBV19 | NA | NA | TGTGCCAGTAGTAAAGACGAGGAAGAAAAACTGTTTTTT | CASSKDEEEKLFF
TRBJ1-2 | TRBV18 | NA | NA | TGTGCCAGCTCACCCAGACAGGAGCAGGGCTACACCTTC | CASSPRQEQGYTF
TRBJ1-5 | TRBV19 | NA | NA | TGTGCCAGCAATTCACAGGGTTCGGGAGGTCAGCCCCAGCATTTT | CASNSQGSGGQPQHF
TRBJ2-2 | TRBV20-1 | NA | NA | TGCAGTGCTAGTTCCTCGAACACCGGGGAGCTGTTTTTT | CSASSSNTGELFF
TRBJ1-5 | TRBV20-1 | NA | NA | TGCAGTGCTAGAGGATACAGGGCCCAGCATTTT | CSARGYRAQHF